Described below is a single T cell receptor beta chain sequence and its context. These data belong to a study of blood T cell repertoires in COVID-19. The wider study: Sites in the United States, Italy and Spain provided acute and convalescent COVID-19 samples. Nucleic acid was either cDNA or gDNA, and it came from T cells, B-cell-depleted T cells, or PBMCs.

In the original workflow: Reference gene primer amplification yielded estimated nucleated cell counts. Sequencing used immunoSEQ multiplex PCR; TCRdb keeps in-frame clones, though not all of them. The V and J calls and clone size are taken from that table; D and trimming were inferred from the DNA. The table has just under 20,000 clones, roughly 86% seen once. This CDR3 region has 15 residues. Trimming cost V 5 bases and J 9 bases; bases outside gene matches: 8. The V gene's germline CDR1 is MNHEY and CDR2 SVGAGI. The source of this sequence is a human donor in a cohort sampled during active COVID-19. The sample comprised peripheral blood. J is TRBJ2-1 and V is TRBV6-5; the match to TRBD2 covers 12 bases. CDR3 in DNA: TGTGCCAGCAGTCGGACTAGCGGGATTGGGGGTGAGCAGTTCTTC. It translates to CASSRTSGIGGEQFF.